One T cell receptor beta chain is described in this entry. There is no known antigen for this receptor. No clone much larger than this one lies a single base away; base qualities are absent. These data come from a study of OX40 agonist ivuxolimab in advanced cancers. In the study overall: The costimulatory receptor OX40 (CD134) was targeted by ivuxolimab, a fully human IgG2 agonistic monoclonal antibody. Three dose-escalation patients achieved partial responses, one with hepatocellular carcinoma and two with cutaneous melanoma. Prior anti-PD-1, anti-PD-L1 or anti-CTLA-4 therapy was permitted, and about two fifths of dose-escalation patients had received checkpoint inhibitors. Peripheral TCRbeta sequencing was intended to test whether TCR sequence diversity was altered and clonal T-cell expansion was caused by ivuxolimab. In the dose-escalation cohort, roughly 80% of patients were male, and the mean age was approximately 60 years, with a range of 23 to 79. Among the 52 dose-escalation patients, around 20 had hepatocellular carcinoma, about 15 melanoma, 9 renal cell carcinoma and 9 head and neck cancer. Intravenous ivuxolimab was administered to patients every 2 weeks at six dose levels: 0.01, 0.1, 0.3, 1.5, 3 and 10 mg/kg. The paper describes the monotherapy dose-escalation part (N ≈ 49 patients) of the phase I trial of ivuxolimab. What the authors observed across the whole study: After ivuxolimab, more expanded clones were found on average in CD8+ T cells than in CD4+ T cells. Antigen specificity was not determined for the clonally expanded peripheral T cells. Low levels of normalized T-cell clonal expansion were also seen in some patients who did not respond. In the 0.1-3.0 mg/kg groups, partial responders were among the patients with the lowest normalized peripheral clonal expansion, particularly in CD8+ T cells. Clonal expansion of both CD4+ and CD8+ blood T cells was observed from baseline to week 6 at doses 0.1 to 3.0 mg/kg.

Patients with autoimmune disease history or receiving systemic immunosuppression were excluded from the trial. Peripheral blood for TCR sequencing was drawn from every dose cohort at baseline, at cycle 4 day 1 and at cycle 7 day 1. Samples came from an open-label, multicenter, first-in-human phase I dose-escalation trial of ivuxolimab. The trial enrolled adults with locally advanced or metastatic head and neck squamous cell, hepatocellular, melanoma or renal cell carcinoma. Before TCR sequencing, CD4+ and CD8+ T cells were separately sorted from peripheral blood. Counted from cysteine to phenylalanine, this CDR3 has 18 amino acids. The only DNA kept is the CDR3, 54 bases in frame from the first base. Here V drops 5 bases and J drops 0 bases, and the junction holds 6 bases not matched to any gene. Looking up the germline V gene (reference sequence) yields CDR1 SEHNR and CDR2 FQNEAQ. To sequence the TCRbeta CDR3 region, genomic DNA was isolated from the sorted cells. TCRbeta CDR3 regions were sequenced using the immunoSEQ Assay. In TCRdb, the immuneACCESS table is reduced to in-frame sequences with V and J assigned. These tables do not hold every clone; where another copy was compared, an unresolved V gene accounts for under half, and the others remain unexplained. In this sample the table shows under 25,000 clones, around 83% of which occur a single time. Of the sample, 20% to 30% falls within the top ten clones.

Sequencing was performed on CD4+ or CD8+ T cells sorted from blood, taken in a trial of the OX40 agonist ivuxolimab. The chain is encoded by TRBV7-9 joined to TRBJ2-6; a stretch of 11 junction bases matches TRBD2. This receptor was taken from an adult with an advanced solid tumor such as melanoma, head and neck, liver or kidney cancer. The nucleotides are TGTGCCAGCAGCACCAGACTAGCGGGGCTCTCTGGGGCCAACGTCCTGACTTTC. This translates into CASSTRLAGLSGANVLTF.